Sequencing of this T cell receptor beta chain was carried out in a study of blood T cell repertoires in COVID-19. With 7 bases removed from V and 0 bases from J, the gap between germline ends came to 13 bases. Germline CDR1 LNHDA, CDR2 SQIVND (reference sequence). The CDR3 spans 15 residues. Sequencing was performed with immunoSEQ multiplex PCR; in TCRdb, only in-frame clones are kept and a portion is missing. Among hundreds of thousands of clones listed, around 88% were seen once. Sequenced input: peripheral blood. The receptor was derived from a man aged 80 or over with acute or convalescent COVID-19. The rearrangement uses TRBV19 and TRBJ1-3; tentatively, D is TRBD1 (6 bases). In DNA form, the CDR3 reads TGTGCCAGTAAACAGGGTTATACCTCTGGAAACACCATATATTTT. Translation gives CASKQGYTSGNTIYF.